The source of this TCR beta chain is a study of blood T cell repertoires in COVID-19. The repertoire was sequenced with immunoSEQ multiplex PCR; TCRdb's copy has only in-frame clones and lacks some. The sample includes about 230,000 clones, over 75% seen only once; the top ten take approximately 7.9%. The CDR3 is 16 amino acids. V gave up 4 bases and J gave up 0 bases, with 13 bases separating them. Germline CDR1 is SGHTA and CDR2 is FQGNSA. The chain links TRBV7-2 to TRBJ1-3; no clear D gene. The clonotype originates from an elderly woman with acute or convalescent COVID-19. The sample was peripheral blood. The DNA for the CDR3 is TGTGCCAGCAGCTCCCGCGGTCTCTACTCTGGAAACACCATATATTTT. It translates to CASSSRGLYSGNTIYF.